What follows describes a single T cell receptor (beta chain). The data belong to a study of blood T cell repertoires in COVID-19. In the study overall: Samples came from the United States, Italy and Spain, spanning acute and convalescent COVID-19. PBMCs, B-cell-depleted T cells, or T cells were the source of the cDNA or gDNA that made up the material.

The CDR3 spans 10 residues. Germline lookup yields CDR1 SQVTM and CDR2 ANQGSEA. Trimming stripped 6 bases from V and 3 bases from J, with 5 bases between. Study processing details: By means of reference gene primer amplification, nucleated cell counts were estimated. Using immunoSEQ multiplex PCR, the repertoire was profiled, and TCRdb retains in-frame clones only, with some absent. V and J calls and clone size are copied from that table; D and trimming were computed from the DNA. Here the sample spans about 110,000 clones, about 80% being singletons. This TCR derives from a man aged 70 or older with acute or convalescent COVID-19. Sequencing was carried out using peripheral blood. The chain links TRBV29-1 to TRBJ2-5; unclear D gene. CDR3 sequence: CSVAEETQYF. DNA of the CDR3: TGCAGCGTCGCAGAAGAGACCCAGTACTTC.